Following are 9 T cell receptor beta chains from one sample sequenced in a study of blood T cell repertoires in COVID-19. Assay: immunoSEQ multiplex PCR; the TCRdb copy retains only in-frame clones and omits some. The table shows about 300,000 clones, with 70% to 90% occurring only once. The sequenced material came from peripheral blood. The origin of the receptors is a woman aged 30 to 39 who had recovered from COVID-19.

V usage is TRBV18 and J usage is TRBJ2-1; TRBD2 matches 11 bases. Germline V lookup: CDR1 KGHSH, CDR2 LQKENI. The V segment lost 3 bases and the J segment 1 base; nucleotides outside the gene matches: 14. The CDR3 has 20 residues. For the CDR3, the DNA is TGTGCCAGCTCACCCAGTGTGAATAGCGGGGGGGCTTTTTCCTACAATGAGCAGTTCTTC. Translating it yields CASSPSVNSGGAFSYNEQFF. Full variable domain (remainder filled in from reference TRBV18 and TRBJ2-1): NAGVMQNPRHLVRRRGQEARLRCSPMKGHSHVYWYRQLPEEGLKFMVYLQKENIIDESGMPKERFSAEFPKEGPSILRIQQVVRGDSAAYFCASSPSVNSGGAFSYNEQFFGPGTRLTVL.

V usage is TRBV7-9 and J usage is TRBJ1-1; possibly TRBD1 for D (6 bases). Trimming removed 4 bases from V and 2 bases from J, with 11 bases in between. The V gene's germline CDR1 is SEHNR and CDR2 FQNEAQ (reference sequence). The CDR3 contains 14 residues. CDR3 bases: TGTGCCAGCAGCTCCGGGACACTCAACACTGAAGCTTTCTTT. Protein: CASSSGTLNTEAFF.

The chain employs TRBV20-1 and TRBJ1-1; unclear D gene. The CDR3 contains 10 residues. Trimming removed 3 bases from V and 7 bases from J, with 6 bases in between. CDR1 DFQATT and CDR2 SNEGSKA come from the germline V gene (reference sequence). This CDR3 reads CSARGNEAFF. As DNA, the CDR3 is TGCAGTGCTAGGGGCAATGAAGCTTTCTTT.

The rearrangement uses TRBV5-1 and TRBJ2-2; tentatively, D is TRBD2 (5 bases). The CDR3 loop spans 14 amino acids. Germline V gene sequence: CDR1 SGHRS, CDR2 YFSETQ. V was shortened by 4 bases and J by 1 base, with 8 bases between the two germline ends. The DNA of the CDR3 is TGCGCCAGCAGCCCCCGGGGGAACACCGGGGAGCTGTTTTTT. This encodes CASSPRGNTGELFF.

This clone was observed once. The rearrangement uses TRBV19 and TRBJ1-5; D may be TRBD1 (5 bases). The V gene's germline CDR1 is LNHDA and CDR2 SQIVND (reference sequence). This CDR3 is built from 15 residues. V lost 8 bases and J lost 7, with 21 bases in between. In DNA, the CDR3 is TGTGCCAGTCTTTCGACCCCCAGGGCGGAACAGCCCCAGCATTTT. This gives the protein CASLSTPRAEQPQHF. Filled out from reference TRBV19 and TRBJ1-5, the complete variable domain reads DGGITQSPKYLFRKEGQNVTLSCEQNLNHDAMYWYRQDPGQGLRLIYYSQIVNDFQKGDIAEGYSVSREKKESFPLTVTSAQKNPTAFYLCASLSTPRAEQPQHFGDGTRLSIL.

This clone was picked up one time. The J gene is TRBJ1-2, the V gene TRBV6-2 or TRBV6-3, with unresolved D. CDR1 and CDR2 (germline): MNHEY, SVGEGT. The CDR3 contains 12 residues. Trimming removed 4 bases from V and 6 bases from J, with 9 bases in between. The CDR3 coding sequence is TGTGCCAGCAGTTCACCTATAGATGGCTACACCTTC. Translation gives CASSSPIDGYTF.

V and J are TRBV5-5 and TRBJ1-4, with TRBD1 as a possible D gene (6 bases). Germline lookup yields CDR1 SGHKS and CDR2 YYEKEE (reference sequence). V lost 3 bases and J 3 bases, leaving 18 bases between the germline ends. The CDR3 length is 17 residues. CDR3 protein: CASSSLTGLQANEKLFF. CDR3 bases: TGTGCCAGCAGCTCCCTAACAGGGCTTCAAGCTAATGAAAAACTGTTTTTT.

The chain combines TRBV3-1 (or the pseudogene TRBV3-2) with TRBJ2-7; 10 positions match TRBD2. Germline loops: CDR1 LGHDT, CDR2 YNNKEL (reference sequence). V was pared by 2 bases and J by 4 bases, with 14 bases of the junction left unmatched. This CDR3 spans 18 amino acids. The CDR3 loop reads CASSQPGVAGGGKYEQYF. The CDR3 DNA reads as TGTGCCAGCAGCCAACCCGGAGTAGCGGGGGGTGGCAAGTACGAGCAGTACTTC.

The CDR3 is CASSLGLATDTQYF. The DNA for the CDR3 is TGTGCCAGCAGCTTGGGACTAGCCACAGATACGCAGTATTTT. V and J are TRBV5-6 and TRBJ2-3, with 7 bases fitting TRBD2. The CDR3 runs 14 residues. J lost 2 bases, V lost 0 bases, and 0 bases had no gene match. Germline lookup yields CDR1 SGHDT and CDR2 YYEEEE.